The 19 T cell receptor beta chains presented below share a single source sample, sequenced in a study of cytomegalovirus exposure and HLA in healthy donors. The PCR made use of 60 Vbeta and 13 Jbeta primers. TCRdb's copy holds only in-frame clones and misses some; the assay was immunoSEQ multiplex PCR. The profile shows some 180,000 clones, almost 85% of them singletons. Material: PBMCs. These receptors all stem from a woman aged 45 to 65 in good health and CMV-seronegative.

The rearrangement uses TRBV27 and TRBJ2-3; D not resolved. Deletions cut 6 bases from V and 5 bases from J, with 9 bases between. The CDR3 runs 12 residues. The V gene's germline CDR1 is MNHEY and CDR2 SMNVEV (reference sequence). The CDR3 DNA reads TGTGCCAGCAGCGGGTCGTTAGATACGCAGTATTTT. Translating it yields CASSGSLDTQYF.

This rearrangement joins TRBV18 to TRBJ2-5, with D hard to call. Germline CDR1 is KGHSH and CDR2 is LQKENI. There are 15 residues in the CDR3. The V end was cut by 6 bases, the J end by 4 bases, with 18 bases between. The DNA of the CDR3 is TGTGCCAGCTCTCCCAACTCACTTGAGGCAGAGACCCAGTACTTC. This translates into CASSPNSLEAETQYF. Full variable domain (missing parts from reference TRBV18 and TRBJ2-5): NAGVMQNPRHLVRRRGQEARLRCSPMKGHSHVYWYRQLPEEGLKFMVYLQKENIIDESGMPKERFSAEFPKEGPSILRIQQVVRGDSAAYFCASSPNSLEAETQYFGPGTRLLVL.

The CDR3 region is CSASAPGSGNTIYF. The DNA of the CDR3 is TGCAGCGCCTCTGCCCCAGGATCTGGAAACACCATATATTTT. This chain connects TRBV29-1 to TRBJ1-3; D ambiguous. The CDR3 extends over 14 amino acids. CDR1 is SQVTM and CDR2 is ANQGSEA in the germline V gene. The V gene lost 7 bases and the J gene lost 1 base, with 14 bases spanning the gap.

The gene calls are TRBV2 and TRBJ2-1, with D perhaps matching TRBD2 (6 bases). CDR3 length: 11 residues. Germline V gene lookup returns CDR1 SNHLY and CDR2 FYNNEI. V was shortened by 5 bases and J by 16 bases, with 15 bases between the two germline ends. The CDR3 DNA follows: TGTGCCAGCAGTACCCTAGCGCCTTCCTTCTTC. Its translation is CASSTLAPSFF.

In regard to this clone: This sample also contains other DNA sequences that code for the same CDR3. V is TRBV29-1 and J is TRBJ1-1, with a weak D call TRBD1 (6 bases). The ends were cut back, 6 bases at V and 2 bases at J, with 10 bases in the middle. Germline values: CDR1 SQVTM, CDR2 ANQGSEA. CDR3 size: 12 residues. CDR3 sequence (DNA): TGCAGCGTACGACAGGTTAACACTGAAGCTTTCTTT. This sequence encodes CSVRQVNTEAFF.

DNA for the CDR3: TGCGCCAGCAGCATGGGGACGGGAAAACTAGCGGGAGGAAACTACAATGAGCAGTTCTTC. It is translated as CASSMGTGKLAGGNYNEQFF. The genes are TRBV4-1 and TRBJ2-1, with 12 bases fitting TRBD2. The germline V gene encodes CDR1 MGHRA and CDR2 YSYEKL. The CDR3 totals 20 residues. The junction had 17 bases not matched to a gene; V was cut back by 5 bases and J by 3 bases.

The chain couples TRBV5-1 to TRBJ2-7; the match to TRBD1 covers 10 bases. This CDR3 comprises 16 residues. With 4 bases clipped from V and 3 bases from J, the junction kept 10 bases outside the gene matches. Germline V CDR1 and CDR2: SGHRS, YFSETQ. The CDR3 loop is CASSSRQGAWIYEQYF. The CDR3 DNA reads TGCGCCAGCAGCAGCCGACAGGGGGCTTGGATCTACGAGCAGTACTTC.

Only one count was recorded for this clone. This chain joins TRBV28 and TRBJ1-1; weak D call: TRBD1 (6 bases). The CDR3 loop spans 14 amino acids. Trimming pared 6 bases from V and 5 bases from J, leaving 16 bases between. Looked up from germline, CDR1 is MDHEN and CDR2 is SYDVKM. The CDR3 loop is CASSRGGHGTEAFF. The DNA of the CDR3 is TGTGCCAGCAGCCGCGGGGGCCATGGGACTGAAGCTTTCTTT.

V is TRBV28 and J is TRBJ2-7; 7 nucleotides align to TRBD2. Germline-derived CDR1 and CDR2 are MDHEN and SYDVKM. This CDR3 is 18 amino acids long. V was pared by 4 bases and J by 0 bases, with 15 bases of the junction left unmatched. This CDR3 is CASSSPLGSGWSSYEQYF. CDR3 DNA sequence: TGTGCCAGCAGTTCCCCACTGGGTAGCGGGTGGAGCTCCTACGAGCAGTACTTC. The complete variable domain, with remaining parts taken from reference TRBV28 and TRBJ2-7, reads DVKVTQSSRYLVKRTGEKVFLECVQDMDHENMFWYRQDPGLGLRLIYFSYDVKMKEKGDIPEGYSVSREKKERFSLILESASTNQTSMYLCASSSPLGSGWSSYEQYFGPGTRLTVT.

This chain connects TRBV7-9 to TRBJ1-4; D unresolved. Germline V lookup: CDR1 SEHNR, CDR2 FQNEAQ (reference sequence). Deletions cut 1 base from V and 0 bases from J, with 9 bases between. CDR3 length: 16 amino acids. DNA of the CDR3: TGTGCCAGCAGCTTAGTGGACTCTGCAACTAATGAAAAACTGTTTTTT. It yields the protein CASSLVDSATNEKLFF.

This clone was detected only once. This chain connects TRBV6-4 to TRBJ2-6; TRBD1 is a possible D gene (6 bases). The germline gives CDR1 MRHNA, CDR2 SNTAGT. The CDR3 is made up of 14 amino acids. The germline V and J ends were trimmed by 10 bases and 2 bases, with 12 bases remaining between them. CDR3 in amino acids: CATRQETGANVLTF. CDR3 DNA: TGTGCCACCAGACAGGAGACTGGGGCCAACGTCCTGACTTTC.

This sequence joins TRBV7-9 and TRBJ1-2; a weak D match, TRBD1 (6 bases). V lost 0 bases and J lost 4, with 6 bases in between. CDR1 is SEHNR and CDR2 is FQNEAQ in the germline V gene (reference sequence). The CDR3 is made up of 13 amino acids. The CDR3: CASSLARGYGYTF. DNA for the CDR3: TGTGCCAGCAGCTTAGCCAGGGGCTATGGCTACACCTTC.

The chain recombines TRBV10-3 with TRBJ2-1; 9 bases are shared with TRBD2. The length of the CDR3 is 15 residues. From germline, CDR1 is ENHRY and CDR2 SYGVKD. J gave up 8 bases and V 6 bases, and 11 bases lay outside the gene matches. CDR3 nucleotides: TGTGCCATCAGATCGACTAGCGGTAGCAAAGATGAGCAGTTCTTC. Translating gives CAIRSTSGSKDEQFF.

This rearrangement joins TRBV28 to TRBJ1-2; tentatively, D is TRBD1 (6 bases). This CDR3 contains 13 residues. The V gene's germline CDR1 is MDHEN and CDR2 SYDVKM. Trimming shortened V by 5 bases and J by 5 bases, and 12 bases separated the two germline ends. The CDR3 sequence is CASSVTGRYGYTF. DNA of the CDR3: TGTGCCAGCAGTGTTACAGGGCGGTATGGCTACACCTTC.

This sequence joins TRBV19 and TRBJ1-1, with D perhaps matching TRBD1 (5 bases). Trimming cost V 4 bases and J 1 base, with 13 bases left between them. The germline CDR1 and CDR2 sequences are LNHDA and SQIVND (reference sequence). The CDR3 is 15 amino acids. In DNA, the CDR3 is TGTGCCAGTAGTAAAATGGCGGGGACGAACACTGAAGCTTTCTTT. Its translation: CASSKMAGTNTEAFF.

The chain joins TRBV28 to TRBJ2-3, with TRBD2 as a possible D gene (5 bases). Germline V gene sequence: CDR1 MDHEN, CDR2 SYDVKM. The V gene lost 6 bases and the J gene lost 10 bases, with 14 bases spanning the gap. This CDR3 comprises 12 residues. CDR3 DNA: TGTGCCAGCAGCCGGACCGAGGGTGCGCAGTATTTT. Translated: CASSRTEGAQYF.

In its sample, this clone was seen once. This chain uses TRBV2 with TRBJ2-5; 8 bases fit TRBD1. Germline V gene data show CDR1 as SNHLY and CDR2 as FYNNEI. Germline trimming cut 9 bases from V and 2 bases from J; bases unmatched to any gene: 8. The CDR3 has 14 amino acids. CDR3 residues: CARQPGQAQETQYF. In DNA form, the CDR3 reads TGTGCCAGACAGCCGGGACAGGCACAAGAGACCCAGTACTTC.

This chain links TRBV6-5 with TRBJ1-2, with TRBD1 identical over 7 bases. The CDR3 covers 13 residues. The V gene's germline CDR1 is MNHEY and CDR2 SVGAGI. As DNA, the CDR3 is TGTGCTACAGCAACCCAGGGGGTCTATGGCTACACCTTC. Residues: CATATQGVYGYTF.

CDR3 DNA sequence: TGTGCCAGCAGCTTAGAAATATACGGCGAGCAGTACTTC. This encodes CASSLEIYGEQYF. The chain is built from TRBV7-9 and TRBJ2-7; D is undetermined. The germline V and J ends were trimmed by 1 base and 6 bases, with 10 bases remaining between them. Germline-derived CDR1 and CDR2 are SEHNR and FQNEAQ (reference sequence). The CDR3 is made up of 13 amino acids. Full variable domain (missing parts from reference TRBV7-9 and TRBJ2-7): DTGVSQNPRHKITKRGQNVTFRCDPISEHNRLYWYRQTLGQGPEFLTYFQNEAQLEKSRLLSDRFSAERPKGSFSTLEIQRTEQGDSAMYLCASSLEIYGEQYFGPGTRLTVT.